The 30 T cell receptor beta chains in this list originate from one sample, sequenced in a study of CD8 T cells in ankylosing spondylitis (dated by TCRdb to the late 2010s). The protocol used for the library was 5' RACE. Sequencing used an Illumina HiSeq 2500. The public sequencing data were trimmed at Q25 with fastp and processed into clonotypes with MiXCR by TCRdb, which kept only in-frame beta chains. Under each unique CDR3 protein, matching rows form one entry showing the most common genes and DNA. Counted in this sample were approximately 46,000 distinct CDR3 sequences; approximately 11% of them appeared once. The ten largest make up approximately 1.5% of the sample. The source material was blood, either unsorted or a sorted T cell fraction (not recorded which). The receptors were sampled from a male donor with ankylosing spondylitis or in good health (not recorded which).

There are many counts of this clonotype. The rearrangement links TRBV5-1 to TRBJ2-7; the match to TRBD2 covers 7 bases. With 0 bases clipped from V and 3 bases from J, the junction kept 9 bases outside the gene matches. The CDR3 sequence is 16 residues long. Germline V gene data show CDR1 as SGHRS and CDR2 as YFSETQ. This CDR3 reads CASSLDTGTTVYEQYF. DNA for the CDR3: TGCGCCAGCAGCTTGGATACCGGGACTACAGTCTACGAGCAGTACTTC.

This clonotype ranks as medium-sized (0.01 to 0.1%). The rearrangement joins TRBV12-3 or TRBV12-4 to TRBJ1-4, with a tentative D call TRBD1 (5 bases). V was cut by 3 bases and J by 4 bases, with 6 bases left in between. CDR3 length equals 13 residues. The CDR3 DNA is TGTGCCAGCAGTTTCCAGGGTAATGAAAAACTGTTTTTT. Its translation: CASSFQGNEKLFF.

This clonotype was recorded at least ten times. The V call is TRBV12-3 or TRBV12-4, the J call TRBJ2-5; D gene unclear. The CDR3 is 12 amino acids. Trimming left V 8 bases short and J 5 bases short, with 12 bases between. The CDR3 loop is CASSRTGETQYF. CDR3 bases: TGTGCCAGCTCCCGAACCGGGGAGACCCAGTACTTC.

In its sample, this clonotype was seen many times. CDR3 nucleotides: TGCAGTGCTAGAGATCTGGGCGGGGGAGGCGACAAGGGGGAGCTGTTTTTT. Its translation: CSARDLGGGGDKGELFF. The V call is TRBV20-1, the J call TRBJ2-2; 7 bases are a match to TRBD2. CDR1 and CDR2 (germline): DFQATT, SNEGSKA (reference sequence). Trimming took 0 bases from V and 8 from J; bases not matched to a gene: 15. The CDR3 spans 17 residues.

This clonotype was counted at least ten times. The V and J genes are TRBV7-8 and TRBJ2-2; 9 bases are shared with TRBD1. Trimming cost V 5 bases and J 7 bases; bases outside gene matches: 11. This CDR3 has 16 residues. The germline CDR1 and CDR2 sequences are SGHVS and FQNEAQ. The CDR3 DNA reads as TGTGCCAGCAGCCCTACCACAGGGGGCGAGGGCGGGGAGCTGTTTTTT. This encodes CASSPTTGGEGGELFF.

This clonotype was seen many times. CDR3 region: CASSYHDNTEAFF. CDR3 in DNA: TGTGCCAGCAGTTATCACGATAACACTGAAGCTTTCTTT. V usage is TRBV6-5 and J usage is TRBJ1-1; D gene unclear. Germline assignment: CDR1 MNHEY and CDR2 SVGAGI. CDR3 length equals 13 residues. V was shortened by 3 bases and J by 2 bases, with 7 bases between the two germline ends.

This clonotype was recorded many times. The V and J genes are TRBV3-1 and TRBJ1-1; no reliable D call. The germline gives CDR1 LGHDT, CDR2 YNNKEL (reference sequence). The CDR3 contains 13 residues. V lost 1 base to trimming and J lost 1 base, with 4 bases between them. CDR3 DNA sequence: TGTGCCAGCAGCCAAGCTAGGAACACTGAAGCTTTCTTT. As protein: CASSQARNTEAFF.

On this clonotype: A read error may be the cause here, since a much bigger clone is one base away. The chain is built from TRBV5-1 and TRBJ2-1; the D gene is possibly TRBD2 (6 bases). The CDR3 sequence is 15 residues long. Germline-derived CDR1 and CDR2 are SGHRS and YFSETQ. Trimming stripped 4 bases from V and 7 bases from J, with 18 bases between. The CDR3 region has the DNA TGCGCCAGCAGCCCCTGGGGCGGGGAGGTGAATGAGCAGTTCTTC. It yields the protein CASSPWGGEVNEQFF.

This clonotype has ten or more counts. This chain joins TRBV4-2 and TRBJ2-3, with D perhaps matching TRBD1 (6 bases). V shed 4 bases and J shed 0 bases, with 11 bases lying between them. Germline assignment: CDR1 LGHNA and CDR2 YNFKEQ. The CDR3 sequence is 15 residues long. The CDR3 sequence: CASSRTASSTDTQYF. CDR3 coding DNA: TGTGCCAGCAGCCGGACAGCCTCTAGCACAGATACGCAGTATTTT.

Notes on this clonotype: This may be a read error, as it is one base from a much larger clone. The chain links TRBV5-1 to TRBJ2-5, with D maybe TRBD1 (6 bases). Trimming removed 5 bases at V and 5 bases at J, with 13 bases between. CDR1 is SGHRS, CDR2 YFSETQ, per germline. This CDR3 contains 13 residues. The CDR3 region is CASRSTGWETQYF. The DNA for the CDR3 is TGCGCCAGCAGGTCGACAGGCTGGGAGACCCAGTACTTC.

This chain links TRBV18 with TRBJ2-1; a possible D gene is TRBD1 (5 bases). From germline, CDR1 is KGHSH and CDR2 LQKENI. This CDR3 is 14 amino acids long. Trimming left V 5 bases short and J 2 bases short, with 10 bases between. CDR3 region: CASSFQTAYNEQFF. CDR3 sequence (DNA): TGTGCCAGCTCATTCCAGACAGCCTACAATGAGCAGTTCTTC.

Comments on this clonotype: Since a much larger clone is just one base distant, this may be a read error. V is TRBV29-1 and J is TRBJ2-7; D is possibly TRBD1 (6 bases). Germline V gene data show CDR1 as SQVTM and CDR2 as ANQGSEA. The CDR3 has 13 amino acids. Deletions cut 4 bases from V and 2 bases from J, with 12 bases between. The CDR3 DNA reads as TGCAGCGTTGGACCGACAGGTCCCTACGAGCAGTACTTC. It encodes CSVGPTGPYEQYF.

As regards this clonotype: A clone one base away is much larger, so this may be a read error. The chain is built from TRBV5-1 and TRBJ2-5, with D possibly matching TRBD1 (6 bases). The CDR3 sequence is 14 residues long. V dropped 5 bases and J dropped 1 base, with 12 bases sitting between them. Germline V CDR1 and CDR2: SGHRS, YFSETQ. The CDR3 loop reads CASSRGQLQETQYF. CDR3 coding DNA: TGCGCCAGCAGTCGTGGACAGCTCCAAGAGACCCAGTACTTC.

Sample share makes this clonotype medium-sized (0.01 to 0.1%). This sequence joins TRBV20-1 and TRBJ1-6, with D tentatively TRBD1 (5 bases). Germline loops: CDR1 DFQATT, CDR2 SNEGSKA (reference sequence). Trimming pared 3 bases from V and 13 bases from J, leaving 16 bases between. This CDR3 has 13 residues. The CDR3 coding sequence is TGCAGTGCTAGTCAGGGTGACACGCGGCCCCTCCACTTT. This sequence encodes CSASQGDTRPLHF.

This clonotype was seen ten or more times. The chain employs TRBV29-1 and TRBJ2-5; D may be TRBD1 or TRBD2 (5 bases each). V lost 1 base and J lost 7, with 10 bases in between. The length of the CDR3 is 12 residues. The V gene's germline CDR1 is SQVTM and CDR2 ANQGSEA. CDR3 in amino acids: CSVEAMGVTQYF. In nucleotides, the CDR3 is TGCAGCGTTGAAGCGATGGGGGTGACCCAGTACTTC.

This clonotype has more than one count but fewer than ten. The chain joins TRBV9 to TRBJ2-6; weak D call: TRBD1 (5 bases). V lost 2 bases, J lost 8 bases, and 14 bases lay in between. The germline V gene encodes CDR1 SGDLS and CDR2 YYNGEE. The CDR3 runs to 15 residues. The CDR3 region is CASSVYSGPSNVLTF. DNA of the CDR3: TGTGCCAGCAGCGTCTACTCAGGGCCCTCCAACGTCCTGACTTTC.

In this sample, this clonotype turned up a few times. The chain recombines TRBV6-1 with TRBJ1-6; D may be TRBD1 (5 bases). The CDR3 runs 17 residues. Germline-derived CDR1 and CDR2 are MNHNS and SASEGT. V was cut by 9 bases and J by 0 bases, with 18 bases left in between. The CDR3 spells CASRRATDGSYNSPLHF. Written as DNA, the CDR3 is TGTGCCAGTCGGAGGGCGACAGACGGCTCCTATAATTCACCCCTCCACTTT.

Ten or more counts support this clonotype. The chain uses TRBV5-1 and TRBJ2-1; 10 nucleotides align to TRBD1. CDR1 and CDR2 from the germline V gene are SGHRS and YFSETQ. The CDR3 loop spans 15 amino acids. V trimming: 4 bases; J trimming: 4 bases; junction bases outside the gene matches: 5. The CDR3 nucleotides are TGCGCCAGCAGCGCCTCGGGACAGGGGTACAATGAGCAGTTCTTC. It specifies CASSASGQGYNEQFF.

This clonotype turned up a few times. CDR3 loop: CASSPATGGNTEAFF. In nucleotides, the CDR3 is TGTGCCAGCAGCCCAGCAACAGGGGGGAACACTGAAGCTTTCTTT. This rearrangement joins TRBV7-2 to TRBJ1-1, with 8 bases matching TRBD1. V was pared by 5 bases and J by 1 base, with 6 bases of the junction left unmatched. Per the germline V gene, CDR1 is SGHTA and CDR2 is FQGNSA. The CDR3 length is 15 residues.

This clonotype was detected ten times or more. CDR3 nucleotide sequence: TGTGCCAGCAGCTTACTGGATATCGGGGAGCTGTTTTTT. Translation gives CASSLLDIGELFF. The chain joins TRBV7-7 to TRBJ2-2; D uncertain. The germline gives CDR1 SSHAT, CDR2 FNYEAQ (reference sequence). The CDR3 contains 13 residues. V was pared by 2 bases and J by 7 bases, with 8 bases between.

This clonotype was observed a handful of times. This chain joins TRBV7-7 and TRBJ2-1; maybe TRBD2 (5 bases). Deletions cut 0 bases from V and 4 bases from J, with 7 bases between. From germline, CDR1 is SSHAT and CDR2 FNYEAQ (reference sequence). The CDR3 loop spans 14 amino acids. This CDR3 is CASSLAGEYNEQFF. The DNA for the CDR3 is TGTGCCAGCAGCTTAGCCGGGGAGTACAATGAGCAGTTCTTC.

This clonotype appeared many times. The rearrangement uses TRBV5-1 and TRBJ2-2, with 7 nucleotides matching TRBD2. Germline CDR1 and CDR2: SGHRS and YFSETQ. V lost 5 bases, J lost 7 bases, and 8 bases stayed unmatched. CDR3 length equals 14 residues. The CDR3 region has the DNA TGCGCCAGCAGGCCGGGACTACTTGGCGGGGAGCTGTTTTTT. Its translation is CASRPGLLGGELFF.

This chain links TRBV5-4 with TRBJ2-3, with 9 bases that match TRBD1. This CDR3 is built from 15 residues. Germline-derived CDR1 and CDR2 are SGHNT and YYREEE (reference sequence). The V and J ends lost 5 bases and 1 base, in that order; junction bases with no gene match: 5. CDR3: CASRPTGGRTDTQYF. In DNA, the CDR3 is TGTGCCAGCAGACCGACAGGGGGTCGCACAGATACGCAGTATTTT.

This clonotype was seen at least ten times. The V and J genes are TRBV28 and TRBJ1-6, with TRBD1 matching 7 bases. Germline V gene data show CDR1 as MDHEN and CDR2 as SYDVKM. The CDR3 is 15 residues long. V was pared by 7 bases and J by 5 bases, with 8 bases of the junction left unmatched. CDR3 in DNA: TGTGCCAGCAACCCTCCCGACAGGGATAATTCACCCCTCCACTTT. Its translation: CASNPPDRDNSPLHF.

The chain combines TRBV3-1 with TRBJ2-5, with 7 bases aligning to TRBD1. CDR3 size: 17 residues. Losses at the gene ends were 8 bases for V and 0 bases for J; bases not matched to a gene: 15. Germline lookup yields CDR1 LGHDT and CDR2 YNNKEL (reference sequence). CDR3 bases: TGTGCCAGCTGCCGTCGACAGGGTGCGGCGGACCAAGAGACCCAGTACTTC. Protein product: CASCRRQGAADQETQYF.

This clonotype has ten or more counts. CDR3 sequence (DNA): TGCAGTGCTAGAGGGACTAGCATCCAGACCCAGTACTTC. It yields the protein CSARGTSIQTQYF. This sequence joins TRBV20-1 and TRBJ2-5; TRBD2 matches at 8 bases. With V trimmed by 1 base and J by 6 bases, 4 bases remained unmatched. The CDR3 contains 13 residues. CDR1 is DFQATT, CDR2 SNEGSKA, per germline (reference sequence).

This clonotype appeared many times. The chain recombines TRBV12-3 or TRBV12-4 with TRBJ1-4; D not certain. There are 15 residues in the CDR3. Trimming stripped 5 bases from V and 2 bases from J, with 12 bases between. CDR3 protein: CASSPALGTNEKLFF. The DNA of the CDR3 is TGTGCCAGCAGTCCCGCACTTGGGACTAATGAAAAACTGTTTTTT.

This clonotype was seen ten or more times. The genes are TRBV5-6 and TRBJ2-2, with D perhaps matching TRBD1 (6 bases). CDR1 is SGHDT, CDR2 YYEEEE, per germline. V was pared by 4 bases and J by 0 bases, with 13 bases between. The CDR3 is made up of 16 amino acids. The DNA for the CDR3 is TGTGCCAGCAGCCTTCCGGGACAAGCGAACACCGGGGAGCTGTTTTTT. It yields the protein CASSLPGQANTGELFF.

This clonotype came up a few times. This rearrangement joins TRBV29-1 to TRBJ2-3; 7 nucleotides line up with TRBD1. Germline CDR1 SQVTM, CDR2 ANQGSEA. The CDR3 is 14 amino acids. The trim removed 7 bases at V and 1 base at J, leaving 8 bases unmatched. CDR3 sequence (DNA): TGCAGCGGAAAGACAGGGTTGGGCACAGATACGCAGTATTTT. It yields the protein CSGKTGLGTDTQYF.

This clonotype was observed at least ten times. CDR3 in amino acids: CASSSQGVYYGYTF. As DNA, the CDR3 is TGTGCCAGCAGCAGTCAGGGGGTTTACTATGGCTACACCTTC. The rearrangement joins TRBV5-5 to TRBJ1-2, with 7 positions matching TRBD1. V dropped 4 bases and J dropped 3; count of bases not matched to a gene: 6. The germline gives CDR1 SGHKS, CDR2 YYEKEE (reference sequence). The CDR3 contains 14 residues. The full variable domain, completed using reference TRBV5-5 and TRBJ1-2, is DAGVTQSPTHLIKTRGQQVTLRCSPISGHKSVSWYQQVLGQGPQFIFQYYEKEERGRGNFPDRFSARQFPNYSSELNVNALLLGDSALYLCASSSQGVYYGYTFGSGTRLTVV.